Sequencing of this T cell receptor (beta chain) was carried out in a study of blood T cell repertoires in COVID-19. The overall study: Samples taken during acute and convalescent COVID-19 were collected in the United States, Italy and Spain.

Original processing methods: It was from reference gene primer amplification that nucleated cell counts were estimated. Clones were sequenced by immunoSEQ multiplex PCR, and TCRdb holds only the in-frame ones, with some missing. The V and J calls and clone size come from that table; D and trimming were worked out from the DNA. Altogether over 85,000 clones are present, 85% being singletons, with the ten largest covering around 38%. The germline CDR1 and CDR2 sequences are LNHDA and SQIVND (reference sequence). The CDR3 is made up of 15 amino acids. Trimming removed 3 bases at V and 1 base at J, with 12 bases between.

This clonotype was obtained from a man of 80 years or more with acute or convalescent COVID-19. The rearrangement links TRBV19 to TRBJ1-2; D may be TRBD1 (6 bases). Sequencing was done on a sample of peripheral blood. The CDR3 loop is CASSMGHGINYGYTF. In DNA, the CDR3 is TGTGCCAGTAGTATGGGACACGGGATTAACTATGGCTACACCTTC.